This T cell receptor (beta chain) is from a study of a mutant IDH1 vaccine in newly diagnosed glioma (dated by TCRdb to 2020 to 2022). In the study overall: Patients were given eight vaccinations, in weeks 1, 3, 5, 7, 11, 15, 19 and 23, which matched visits V03 through V10. Vaccination began 4-6 weeks after radiotherapy alone, or alongside temozolomide cycles in the chemotherapy-containing groups. Of the roughly 30 treated patients, around 60% were male and around 38% were female, and a mean age of roughly 40 years was recorded. Before enrollment, most patients had been given radiochemotherapy with temozolomide as standard therapy, while the rest had received either radiotherapy alone or temozolomide alone. Six visits were used for peripheral blood collection: V03 (baseline), V05, V07, V10, V12 and V13. Longitudinal TCRB deep sequencing was done for 25 to 30 treated patients, wherever samples were available for exploratory analyses. Summary of the overall study and its limitations: Immune responses induced by the vaccine were seen in roughly 92% of patients across multiple MHC alleles. PBMC samples for TCRB deep sequencing were selected based on availability. Pseudoprogression seemed to be unrelated to changes in the top peripheral T cell clonotypes found by TCRB sequencing. The authors stated that sample limitations prevented analyses of patient blood samples from being reproduced.

Details on this clone: It has no known antigen specificity. No base qualities exist here, and no much larger clone lies one base off it.

The library was generated by the immunoSEQ multiplex PCR assay. Rearranged TCR beta chain sequences were amplified using the hsTCRB Kit according to the manufacturer's protocol. An Illumina MiSeq was used to sequence the TCRB libraries. The study's own analysis went as follows. The proprietary platform of the kit vendor was used for demultiplexing, trimming and gene mapping. TCRdb stores this immuneACCESS table with in-frame sequences only. Part of the clones is absent; in the studies checked, under half of the shortfall reflects unresolved V genes, and no reason is known for the rest. For V, J and clone size, that table is used; D and trimming come from the DNA. Across this sample there are around 60,000 clones, with about 88% seen only once. The top ten clones comprise around 8.3% of the sample. Explained via the paper, the time point label denotes: week 11, during vaccination. A 20-mer mutant IDH1 peptide at 300 micrograms in Montanide made up each vaccine dose, which was injected subcutaneously together with topical imiquimod. Donors had newly diagnosed WHO grade 3 or 4 IDH1-mutant astrocytomas with loss of nuclear ATRX. The samples were drawn from NOA16, a multicentre, single-arm, open-label phase I trial in Germany that tested a mutant IDH1 peptide vaccine in humans for the first time. The DNeasy Blood and Tissue Kit was used to extract genomic DNA from EDTA blood for TCRB sequencing.

The CDR3, cysteine through phenylalanine, is 14 amino acids long. The sequence is cut down to CDR3 DNA, 42 bases in frame from base 1. CDR1 and CDR2 are read off the germline V gene (reference sequence) as LNHDA and SQIVND. V is reduced by 4 bases and J by 7 bases, leaving a spacing of 13 bases between them. The V and J segments used are TRBV19 and TRBJ1-4, with the D gene not clear enough to name. This receptor was taken from a woman aged 45 to 65 with glioma. The sequencing used PBMCs, collected from a glioma patient whose treatment included an IDH1 peptide vaccine. The DNA sequence reads TGTGCCAGTAGTAAATGGCCGGGCGTTGAAAAACTGTTTTTT. Its translation reads: CASSKWPGVEKLFF.